This TCR beta chain derives from a study of T cells after posttransplantation cyclophosphamide. Study findings and constraints: Later blood repertoires were often dominated by clones from the donor CD8+ memory compartment. Tissue-infiltrating T cells from skin or gut overlapped little with blood T cells.

Peripheral blood was collected from the related graft donor on the marrow donation day. The data were produced by immunoSEQ multiplex PCR, yet TCRdb's version contains in-frame clones alone and is incomplete. The repertoire includes around 13,000 clones, about four fifths of them detected once, and under 0.9% sits in the top ten. Regarding this clone: Its antigen is currently unknown.

Material: memory CD4+ T cells sorted from PBMCs. The TCR comes from a man in his fifties in good health, CMV-negative, and a related stem cell transplant donor.

This CDR3 is CASSYRSGGTEAFF. The DNA for the CDR3 is TGTGCCAGCAGCTACCGGTCGGGGGGCACTGAAGCTTTCTTT. This sequence joins TRBV13 and TRBJ1-1; weak D call: TRBD1 (5 bases). Germline loops: CDR1 PRHDT, CDR2 FYEKMQ (reference sequence). Trimming took 4 bases from V and 4 from J, leaving 13 bases between them. The CDR3 sequence is 14 residues long.